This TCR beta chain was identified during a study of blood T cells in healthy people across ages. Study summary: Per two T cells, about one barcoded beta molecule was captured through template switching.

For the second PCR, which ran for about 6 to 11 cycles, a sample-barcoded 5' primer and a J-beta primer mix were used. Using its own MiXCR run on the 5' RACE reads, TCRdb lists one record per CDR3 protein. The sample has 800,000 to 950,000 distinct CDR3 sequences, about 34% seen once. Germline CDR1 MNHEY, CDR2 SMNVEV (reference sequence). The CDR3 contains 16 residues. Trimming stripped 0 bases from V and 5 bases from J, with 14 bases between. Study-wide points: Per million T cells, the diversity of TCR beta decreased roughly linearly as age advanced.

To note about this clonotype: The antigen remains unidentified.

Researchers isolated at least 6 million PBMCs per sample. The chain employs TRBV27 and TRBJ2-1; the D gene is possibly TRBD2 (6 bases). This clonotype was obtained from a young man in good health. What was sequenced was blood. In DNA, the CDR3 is TGTGCCAGCAGTTTATCGGGACTCCGTAGGGACAATGAGCAGTTCTTC. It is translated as CASSLSGLRRDNEQFF.